This TCR beta chain was obtained from a study of cytomegalovirus exposure and HLA in healthy donors. Background on the study: Unique TCRs from HLA-typed donors, approximately 80 million of them, were held in an early data release.

The CDR3 spans 15 residues. Germline loops: CDR1 KGHSH, CDR2 LQKENI. Trimming cost V 2 bases and J 1 base, with 11 bases left between them. Amplification used 60 Vbeta primers and 13 Jbeta primers. Per the original data handling: Roughly 12 million of 80 million or so unique TCR beta chains were shared, per a later count. Only in-frame clones appear in the TCRdb table, and some are missing; sequencing was by immunoSEQ multiplex PCR. The V and J calls and clone size come from that table; D and trimming were worked out from the DNA. The sample shows 200,000 or so clones, more than 60% of them seen only once.

The J gene is TRBJ2-5, the V gene TRBV18; D may be TRBD2 (5 bases). The TCR was taken from a girl aged 2-10 years in good health and CMV-seronegative. Sequenced material: PBMCs. The CDR3 DNA reads TGTGCCAGCTCACCAAGTCGGGCGGGCCAAGAGACCCAGTACTTC. It translates to CASSPSRAGQETQYF.